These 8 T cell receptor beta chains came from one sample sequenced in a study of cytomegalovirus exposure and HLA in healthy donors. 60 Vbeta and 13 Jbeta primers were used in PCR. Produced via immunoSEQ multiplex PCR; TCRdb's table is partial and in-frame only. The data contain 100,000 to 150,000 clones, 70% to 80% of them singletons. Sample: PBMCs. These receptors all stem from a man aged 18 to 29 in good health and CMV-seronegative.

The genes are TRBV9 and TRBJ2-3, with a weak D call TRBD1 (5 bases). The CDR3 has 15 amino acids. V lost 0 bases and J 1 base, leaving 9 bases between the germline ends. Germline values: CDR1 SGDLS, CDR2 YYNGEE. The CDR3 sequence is CASSVGRVGTDTQYF. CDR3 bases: TGTGCCAGCAGCGTAGGCAGGGTCGGCACAGATACGCAGTATTTT. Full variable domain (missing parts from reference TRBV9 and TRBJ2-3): DSGVTQTPKHLITATGQRVTLRCSPRSGDLSVYWYQQSLDQGLQFLIQYYNGEERAKGNILERFSAQQFPDLHSELNLSSLELGDSALYFCASSVGRVGTDTQYFGPGTRLTVL.

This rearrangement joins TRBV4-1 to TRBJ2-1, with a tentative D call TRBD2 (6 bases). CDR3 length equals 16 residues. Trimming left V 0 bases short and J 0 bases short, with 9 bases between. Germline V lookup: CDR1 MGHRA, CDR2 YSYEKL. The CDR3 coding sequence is TGCGCCAGCAGCCAAGACGGGAGTTACTCCTACAATGAGCAGTTCTTC. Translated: CASSQDGSYSYNEQFF.

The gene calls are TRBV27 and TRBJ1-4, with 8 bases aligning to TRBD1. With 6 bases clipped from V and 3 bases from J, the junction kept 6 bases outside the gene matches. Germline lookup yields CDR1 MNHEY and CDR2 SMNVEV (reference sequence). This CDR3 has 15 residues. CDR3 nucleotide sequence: TGTGCCAGCAGGCTGACAGGGGCTGCTAATGAAAAACTGTTTTTT. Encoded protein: CASRLTGAANEKLFF.

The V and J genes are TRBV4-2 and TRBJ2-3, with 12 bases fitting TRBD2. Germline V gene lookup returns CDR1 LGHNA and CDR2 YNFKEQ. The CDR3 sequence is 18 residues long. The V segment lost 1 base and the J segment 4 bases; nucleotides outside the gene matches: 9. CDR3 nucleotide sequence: TGTGCCAGCAGCCAAGGGCAGACCGGACTAGCGGGACCAGATACGCAGTATTTT. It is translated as CASSQGQTGLAGPDTQYF.

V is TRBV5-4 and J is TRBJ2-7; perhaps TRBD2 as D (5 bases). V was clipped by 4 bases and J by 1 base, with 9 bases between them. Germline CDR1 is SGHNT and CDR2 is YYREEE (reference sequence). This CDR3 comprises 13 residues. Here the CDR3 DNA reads TGTGCCAGCAGCCAGACTAATTCCTACGAGCAGTACGTC. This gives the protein CASSQTNSYEQYV.

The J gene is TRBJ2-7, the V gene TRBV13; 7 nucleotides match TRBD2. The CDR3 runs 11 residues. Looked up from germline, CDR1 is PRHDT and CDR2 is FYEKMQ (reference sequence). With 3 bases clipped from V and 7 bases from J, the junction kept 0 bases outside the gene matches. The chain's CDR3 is CASSLGGEQYV. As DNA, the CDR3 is TGTGCCAGCAGCTTGGGGGGGGAGCAGTACGTC.

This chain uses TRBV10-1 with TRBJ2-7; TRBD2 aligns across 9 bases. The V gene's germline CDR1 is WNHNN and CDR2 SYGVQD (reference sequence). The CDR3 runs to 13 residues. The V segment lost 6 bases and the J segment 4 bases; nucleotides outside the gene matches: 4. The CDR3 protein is CASSLTSGYEQYV. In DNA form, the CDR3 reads TGCGCCAGCAGCCTGACTAGCGGTTACGAGCAGTACGTC.

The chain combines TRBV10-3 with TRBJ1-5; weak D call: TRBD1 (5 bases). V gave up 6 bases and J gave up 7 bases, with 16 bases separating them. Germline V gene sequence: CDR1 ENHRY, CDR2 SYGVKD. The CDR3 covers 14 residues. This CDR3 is CAIREQGAGQPQHF. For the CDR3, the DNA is TGTGCCATCAGAGAGCAAGGGGCTGGCCAGCCCCAGCATTTT.